The 4 T cell receptor beta chains below come from one sample, sequenced in a study of CD8 T cells in ankylosing spondylitis. A single record per CDR3 protein comes from TCRdb applying MiXCR to the 5' RACE reads. The data hold 110,000 to 150,000 distinct CDR3 sequences, with more than 7% observed a single time. The specimen was synovial fluid, either unsorted or a sorted T cell fraction (not recorded which). These TCRs come from a male donor with ankylosing spondylitis.

This clonotype was seen repeatedly, ten times or more. The CDR3 bases are TGTGCCAGCAGTTACACAGGGTGGGACATTCAGTACTTC. Translation gives CASSYTGWDIQYF. The chain combines TRBV6-2 or TRBV6-3 with TRBJ2-4, with D maybe TRBD1 (6 bases). The V end was cut by 2 bases, the J end by 8 bases, with 10 bases between. Germline-derived CDR1 and CDR2 are MNHEY and SVGEGT. The CDR3 is made up of 13 amino acids.

This clonotype was observed a handful of times. The CDR3 nucleotides read TGTGCCAGCAGCGCCCGGGACAGGTCTTTCGATGAGCAGTTCTTC. Translated: CASSARDRSFDEQFF. The V call is TRBV9, the J call TRBJ2-1; 8 bases match TRBD1. Germline loops: CDR1 SGDLS, CDR2 YYNGEE. The length of the CDR3 is 15 residues. The V gene end was trimmed by 3 bases and the J gene end by 8 bases; junction bases not matched to a gene: 10.

This clonotype was seen many times. V usage is TRBV9 and J usage is TRBJ2-5, with 8 bases identical to TRBD1. This CDR3 comprises 14 residues. The junction had 0 bases not matched to a gene; V was cut back by 0 bases and J by 2 bases. CDR1 is SGDLS and CDR2 is YYNGEE in the germline V gene. The CDR3 DNA reads as TGTGCCAGCAGCGTAGACAGGGGGCAAGAGACCCAGTACTTC. This sequence encodes CASSVDRGQETQYF.

This clonotype was detected ten times or more. The chain carries TRBV20-1 and TRBJ2-1; D is uncertain. V lost 4 bases, J lost 0 bases, and 10 bases lay in between. This CDR3 comprises 14 residues. The germline gives CDR1 DFQATT, CDR2 SNEGSKA (reference sequence). CDR3 coding DNA: TGCAGTGCTACCCAGGCAATCTCCTACAATGAGCAGTTCTTC. It specifies CSATQAISYNEQFF.